A selection of T cell receptor beta chains follows, all from one sample in a study of blood T cell repertoires in COVID-19. Here immunoSEQ multiplex PCR was the method, and the copy in TCRdb shows in-frame clones only, minus some. The table has about 370,000 clones, around 90% seen once. Sequences were obtained from peripheral blood. The origin of the receptors is a woman aged 25 to 39 with COVID-19, enrolled during active disease. CDR3s include the opening cysteine and the closing phenylalanine or tryptophan. The D gene is left open where the match is weak. Clone size is not always given. Where it is, it says once, few, many or a class for expanded clones.

v_gene: TRBV7-2; abundance: NA; d_gene: NA; j_gene: TRBJ2-1; CDR3aa: CASSLGLVGGGEQFF; CDR3nt: TGTGCCAGCAGCTTAGGTCTAGTGGGGGGTGGTGAGCAGTTCTTC
v_gene: TRBV4-1; abundance: NA; d_gene: NA; j_gene: TRBJ2-3; CDR3aa: CASSWTRLAESTDTQYF; CDR3nt: TGCGCCAGCAGCTGGACCCGATTAGCGGAAAGCACAGATACGCAGTATTTT
v_gene: TRBV19; abundance: NA; d_gene: NA; j_gene: TRBJ1-4; CDR3aa: CATSRTGEKLFF; CDR3nt: TGTGCCACCTCCAGAACAGGGGAAAAACTGTTTTTT
v_gene: TRBV10-3; abundance: NA; d_gene: NA; j_gene: TRBJ2-3; CDR3aa: CASGARTDTQYF; CDR3nt: TGTGCCAGCGGGGCGCGGACAGATACGCAGTATTTT
v_gene: TRBV6-4; abundance: NA; d_gene: NA; j_gene: TRBJ1-2; CDR3aa: CASSAQPWGDLYGYTF; CDR3nt: TGTGCCAGCAGCGCCCAACCTTGGGGGGACCTCTATGGCTACACCTTC
v_gene: TRBV6-1; abundance: NA; d_gene: TRBD1; j_gene: TRBJ2-5; CDR3aa: CASSGGQGTYQETQYF; CDR3nt: TGTGCCAGCAGTGGGGGACAGGGAACGTACCAAGAGACCCAGTACTTC
v_gene: TRBV7-7; abundance: NA; d_gene: NA; j_gene: TRBJ1-3; CDR3aa: CASSAGYSGNTIYF; CDR3nt: TGTGCTAGCAGCGCAGGTTACTCTGGAAACACCATATATTTT
v_gene: TRBV6-2/TRBV6-3; abundance: NA; d_gene: NA; j_gene: TRBJ1-5; CDR3aa: CASSDEGLSNQPQHF; CDR3nt: TGTGCCAGCAGCGACGAGGGTCTTAGCAATCAGCCCCAGCATTTT
v_gene: TRBV4-3; abundance: NA; d_gene: TRBD2; j_gene: TRBJ2-3; CDR3aa: CASSQELLAGGGDTQYF; CDR3nt: TGCGCCAGCAGCCAAGAACTGCTAGCGGGGGGGGGAGATACGCAGTATTTT
v_gene: TRBV6-4; abundance: NA; d_gene: TRBD1; j_gene: TRBJ1-2; CDR3aa: CASSRQGALVGGYTF; CDR3nt: TGTGCCAGCAGCAGACAGGGGGCCCTGGTTGGTGGCTACACCTTC
v_gene: TRBV3-1/TRBV3-2; abundance: NA; d_gene: TRBD1; j_gene: TRBJ2-5; CDR3aa: CASSQRAGGLETQYF; CDR3nt: TGTGCCAGCAGCCAACGGGCAGGGGGTTTGGAGACCCAGTACTTC
v_gene: TRBV7-9; abundance: NA; d_gene: TRBD1; j_gene: TRBJ1-1; CDR3aa: CASSLDREGVWNTEAFF; CDR3nt: TGTGCCAGCAGCCTGGACAGGGAGGGGGTTTGGAACACTGAAGCTTTCTTT
v_gene: TRBV19; abundance: NA; d_gene: NA; j_gene: TRBJ1-5; CDR3aa: CASSSGGSGNQPQHF; CDR3nt: TGTGCCAGTAGTTCGGGGGGCTCAGGCAATCAGCCCCAGCATTTT
v_gene: TRBV11-2; abundance: NA; d_gene: TRBD2; j_gene: TRBJ2-3; CDR3aa: CASSSLAGGTDTQYF; CDR3nt: TGTGCCAGCAGCTCCCTAGCGGGGGGCACAGATACGCAGTATTTT
v_gene: TRBV28; abundance: NA; d_gene: NA; j_gene: TRBJ2-4; CDR3aa: CASSISAKNIQYF; CDR3nt: TGTGCCAGCAGTATAAGCGCCAAAAACATTCAGTACTTC
v_gene: TRBV5-4; abundance: NA; d_gene: TRBD1; j_gene: TRBJ2-2; CDR3aa: CASSIGQGQTGELFF; CDR3nt: TGTGCCAGCAGCATAGGACAGGGACAGACCGGGGAGCTGTTTTTT
v_gene: TRBV5-5; abundance: NA; d_gene: TRBD2; j_gene: TRBJ2-1; CDR3aa: CASSLVVSGGSPYNEQFF; CDR3nt: TGTGCCAGCAGCTTGGTGGTTAGCGGGGGGTCCCCGTACAATGAGCAGTTCTTC
v_gene: TRBV6-5; abundance: NA; d_gene: TRBD1; j_gene: TRBJ2-4; CDR3aa: CASSRQGNAKNIQYF; CDR3nt: TGTGCCAGCAGTAGACAGGGGAACGCCAAAAACATTCAGTACTTC
v_gene: TRBV4-1; abundance: NA; d_gene: NA; j_gene: TRBJ1-5; CDR3aa: CASSAYGLNPQPQHF; CDR3nt: TGCGCCAGCAGCGCTTACGGACTGAATCCTCAGCCCCAGCATTTT
v_gene: TRBV2; abundance: NA; d_gene: NA; j_gene: TRBJ2-1; CDR3aa: CASSPVEREINNEQFF; CDR3nt: TGTGCCAGCAGTCCCGTTGAACGGGAGATAAACAATGAGCAGTTCTTC
v_gene: TRBV20-1; abundance: NA; d_gene: NA; j_gene: TRBJ2-5; CDR3aa: CSASPGPETQYF; CDR3nt: TGCAGTGCTAGTCCCGGTCCAGAGACCCAGTACTTC
v_gene: TRBV11-2; abundance: NA; d_gene: TRBD1; j_gene: TRBJ2-1; CDR3aa: CASSSKRWTGPYNEQFF; CDR3nt: TGTGCCAGCAGCTCCAAAAGGTGGACAGGACCCTACAATGAGCAGTTCTTC
v_gene: TRBV27; abundance: NA; d_gene: TRBD2; j_gene: TRBJ2-1; CDR3aa: CASSPNPPGTSWYNEQFF; CDR3nt: TGTGCCAGCAGTCCTAACCCCCCCGGGACTAGTTGGTACAATGAGCAGTTCTTC
v_gene: TRBV9; abundance: NA; d_gene: NA; j_gene: TRBJ1-4; CDR3aa: CASSVGGNEKLFF; CDR3nt: TGTGCCAGCAGCGTTGGCGGGAATGAAAAACTGTTTTTT
v_gene: TRBV27; abundance: NA; d_gene: NA; j_gene: TRBJ1-2; CDR3aa: CASSSGTPYGYTF; CDR3nt: TGTGCCAGCAGTTCAGGGACACCCTATGGCTACACCTTC
v_gene: TRBV2; abundance: NA; d_gene: NA; j_gene: TRBJ1-2; CDR3aa: CASSEARRPDGYTF; CDR3nt: TGTGCCAGCAGTGAAGCGCGGAGACCCGATGGCTACACCTTC
v_gene: TRBV18; abundance: NA; d_gene: TRBD1; j_gene: TRBJ2-1; CDR3aa: CASSPGTGPSNEQFF; CDR3nt: TGTGCCAGCTCACCAGGGACAGGGCCAAGCAATGAGCAGTTCTTC
v_gene: TRBV19; abundance: NA; d_gene: TRBD2; j_gene: TRBJ2-3; CDR3aa: CASSITPGLRVTDTQYF; CDR3nt: TGTGCCAGTAGTATTACTCCGGGACTAAGAGTCACAGATACGCAGTATTTT
v_gene: TRBV21-1; abundance: once; d_gene: NA; j_gene: TRBJ1-2; CDR3aa: CASSNIAVNYGYTF; CDR3nt: TGTGCCAGCAGCAATATAGCAGTTAACTATGGCTACACCTTC
v_gene: TRBV19; abundance: few; d_gene: NA; j_gene: TRBJ1-5; CDR3aa: CASSIRGGLGNQPQHF; CDR3nt: TGTGCCAGTAGTATTAGGGGAGGGTTGGGCAATCAGCCCCAGCATTTT
v_gene: TRBV11-3; abundance: NA; d_gene: NA; j_gene: TRBJ2-5; CDR3aa: CASSLGAQETQYF; CDR3nt: TGTGCCAGCAGCTTGGGAGCGCAAGAGACCCAGTACTTC
v_gene: TRBV7-2; abundance: once; d_gene: TRBD2; j_gene: TRBJ2-3; CDR3aa: CASLLAGATDTQYF; CDR3nt: TGTGCCAGCCTCCTAGCGGGGGCCACAGATACGCAGTATTTT
v_gene: TRBV10-1; abundance: NA; d_gene: TRBD2; j_gene: TRBJ2-3; CDR3aa: CASSLTSGPTDTQYF; CDR3nt: TGCGCCAGCAGCCTCACTAGCGGCCCCACAGATACGCAGTATTTT
v_gene: TRBV27; abundance: NA; d_gene: NA; j_gene: TRBJ2-3; CDR3aa: CASSPRTPRSTDTQYF; CDR3nt: TGTGCCAGCAGTCCTAGGACACCAAGGAGCACAGATACGCAGTATTTT
v_gene: TRBV29-1; abundance: NA; d_gene: NA; j_gene: TRBJ1-1; CDR3aa: CSVGGVGMNTEAFF; CDR3nt: TGCAGCGTTGGGGGGGTCGGGATGAACACTGAAGCTTTCTTT
v_gene: TRBV11-3; abundance: NA; d_gene: TRBD1; j_gene: TRBJ1-1; CDR3aa: CASSVGQGGTEAFF; CDR3nt: TGTGCCAGCAGCGTAGGACAGGGGGGCACTGAAGCTTTCTTT
v_gene: TRBV10-1; abundance: NA; d_gene: NA; j_gene: TRBJ2-1; CDR3aa: CASSDFVDYNEQFF; CDR3nt: TGCGCCAGCAGTGATTTTGTAGATTACAATGAGCAGTTCTTC
v_gene: TRBV7-9; abundance: NA; d_gene: NA; j_gene: TRBJ1-2; CDR3aa: CASSSGALNGYTF; CDR3nt: TGTGCCAGCAGCTCTGGTGCGTTGAACGGCTACACCTTC
v_gene: TRBV20-1; abundance: NA; d_gene: NA; j_gene: TRBJ1-5; CDR3aa: CSASSRSNQPQHF; CDR3nt: TGCAGTGCTAGTTCCAGGAGCAATCAGCCCCAGCATTTT
v_gene: TRBV3-1/TRBV3-2; abundance: NA; d_gene: TRBD1; j_gene: TRBJ1-1; CDR3aa: CASSRRRGLGGFAFF; CDR3nt: TGTGCCAGCAGCCGCCGCAGGGGGCTCGGCGGTTTCGCTTTCTTT
v_gene: TRBV19; abundance: NA; d_gene: NA; j_gene: TRBJ1-1; CDR3aa: CASSTMGLSNTEAFF; CDR3nt: TGTGCCAGTAGTACGATGGGACTCTCGAACACTGAAGCTTTCTTT
v_gene: TRBV19; abundance: NA; d_gene: TRBD1; j_gene: TRBJ2-5; CDR3aa: CASSTPRQGTGETQYF; CDR3nt: TGTGCCAGTAGTACTCCACGACAGGGGACCGGAGAGACCCAGTACTTC
v_gene: TRBV14; abundance: NA; d_gene: NA; j_gene: TRBJ1-3; CDR3aa: CASRRTGESSGNTIYF; CDR3nt: TGTGCCAGCCGGCGGACGGGAGAAAGCTCTGGAAACACCATATATTTT
v_gene: TRBV3-1/TRBV3-2; abundance: NA; d_gene: NA; j_gene: TRBJ1-1; CDR3aa: CASSLGVNTEAFF; CDR3nt: TGTGCCAGCAGCCTAGGGGTGAACACTGAAGCTTTCTTT
v_gene: TRBV7-9; abundance: NA; d_gene: NA; j_gene: TRBJ2-3; CDR3aa: CASSFLASTDTQYF; CDR3nt: TGTGCCAGCAGCTTTCTAGCGTCCACAGATACGCAGTATTTT
v_gene: TRBV11-3; abundance: few; d_gene: NA; j_gene: TRBJ2-3; CDR3aa: CASSLGQEVTDTQYF; CDR3nt: TGTGCCAGCAGCTTAGGTCAGGAAGTCACAGATACGCAGTATTTT
v_gene: TRBV10-3; abundance: NA; d_gene: NA; j_gene: TRBJ1-1; CDR3aa: CAISENRDREAFF; CDR3nt: TGTGCCATCAGTGAAAACAGGGATCGAGAAGCTTTCTTT
v_gene: TRBV10-3; abundance: NA; d_gene: NA; j_gene: TRBJ2-2; CDR3aa: CAIGQGLAGELFF; CDR3nt: TGTGCCATTGGACAAGGGCTCGCCGGGGAGCTGTTTTTT
v_gene: TRBV29-1; abundance: NA; d_gene: NA; j_gene: TRBJ1-1; CDR3aa: CSVTGMGREAFF; CDR3nt: TGCAGCGTTACAGGGATGGGTAGGGAAGCTTTCTTT
v_gene: TRBV6-1; abundance: NA; d_gene: TRBD2; j_gene: TRBJ2-5; CDR3aa: CASSEVRGGMETQYF; CDR3nt: TGTGCCAGCAGTGAAGTTCGGGGGGGGATGGAGACCCAGTACTTC
v_gene: TRBV3-1/TRBV3-2; abundance: NA; d_gene: TRBD1; j_gene: TRBJ1-6; CDR3aa: CASSLQGMESPLHF; CDR3nt: TGTGCCAGCAGCTTACAGGGGATGGAATCACCCCTCCACTTT
v_gene: TRBV2; abundance: NA; d_gene: NA; j_gene: TRBJ2-7; CDR3aa: CASSRESGTFSYEQYF; CDR3nt: TGTGCCAGCAGTAGGGAGTCAGGCACATTCTCCTACGAGCAGTACTTC
v_gene: TRBV29-1; abundance: NA; d_gene: NA; j_gene: TRBJ1-4; CDR3aa: CSAGAEKEKLFF; CDR3nt: TGCAGCGCTGGGGCTGAAAAGGAAAAACTGTTTTTT
v_gene: TRBV6-2/TRBV6-3; abundance: NA; d_gene: TRBD1; j_gene: TRBJ1-5; CDR3aa: CASSQTGLNQPQHF; CDR3nt: TGTGCCAGCAGTCAGACAGGGCTCAATCAGCCCCAGCATTTT
v_gene: TRBV6-5; abundance: NA; d_gene: TRBD2; j_gene: TRBJ2-3; CDR3aa: CASSQLGTSGYTQYF; CDR3nt: TGTGCCAGCAGTCAATTAGGGACTAGCGGCTACACGCAGTATTTT
v_gene: TRBV28; abundance: once; d_gene: TRBD2; j_gene: TRBJ2-5; CDR3aa: CASSRRGVETQYF; CDR3nt: TGTGCCAGCAGTCGACGGGGGGTTGAGACCCAGTACTTC
v_gene: TRBV5-6; abundance: NA; d_gene: TRBD2; j_gene: TRBJ2-3; CDR3aa: CASSSRGVGGTDTQYF; CDR3nt: TGTGCCAGCAGCTCCCGGGGGGTAGGGGGCACAGATACGCAGTATTTT
v_gene: TRBV5-1; abundance: NA; d_gene: TRBD1; j_gene: TRBJ2-5; CDR3aa: CASGPSDRVETQYF; CDR3nt: TGCGCCAGCGGACCTTCCGACAGGGTTGAGACCCAGTACTTC
v_gene: TRBV6-1; abundance: NA; d_gene: NA; j_gene: TRBJ1-2; CDR3aa: CASSEDGRGYGYTF; CDR3nt: TGTGCCAGCAGTGAGGACGGACGGGGCTATGGCTACACCTTC